This T cell receptor beta chain was recovered during a study of T cell responses to AZD1222 COVID-19 vaccine. Worth noting for this clone: The antigen remains unidentified.

Some clones are missing from TCRdb's copy, which holds only in-frame ones; the method was immunoSEQ multiplex PCR. Of more than 95,000 clones in the sample, 82% were seen once. Study outcomes and limitations: Unmutated variant regions are reportedly targeted by nearly half of spike-specific TCRs. There were vaccine-associated CD4 TCRs across spike, dominant at 160-218 and 743-854. Repertoires in all cases were sampled only once the peak T cell response had passed. Spike-specific TCR breadth and depth went up after people got two AZD1222 doses.

Sequencing was performed on peripheral blood, taken on day 0 of AZD1222 vaccination. The source of this sequence is an adult in good health.

The chain's CDR3 is CATLGADTQYF. CDR3 nucleotides: TGTGCCACCCTGGGGGCAGATACGCAGTATTTT. The V gene is TRBV24-1, the J gene TRBJ2-3; the D call may be TRBD1 or TRBD2 (5 bases each). V lost 9 bases and J lost 4, with 7 bases in between. The CDR3 runs to 11 residues. From germline, CDR1 is KGHDR and CDR2 SFDVKD.